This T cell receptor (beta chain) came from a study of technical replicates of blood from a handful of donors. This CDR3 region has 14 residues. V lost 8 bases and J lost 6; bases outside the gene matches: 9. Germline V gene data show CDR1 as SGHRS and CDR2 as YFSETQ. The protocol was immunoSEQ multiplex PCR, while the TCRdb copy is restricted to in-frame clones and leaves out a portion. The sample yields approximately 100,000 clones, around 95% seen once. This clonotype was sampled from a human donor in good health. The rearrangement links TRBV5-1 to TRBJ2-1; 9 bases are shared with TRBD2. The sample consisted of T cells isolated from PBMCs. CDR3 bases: TGCGCCAGTGACTTCGGCGGGAGGGCCAATGAGCAGTTCTTC. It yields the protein CASDFGGRANEQFF.